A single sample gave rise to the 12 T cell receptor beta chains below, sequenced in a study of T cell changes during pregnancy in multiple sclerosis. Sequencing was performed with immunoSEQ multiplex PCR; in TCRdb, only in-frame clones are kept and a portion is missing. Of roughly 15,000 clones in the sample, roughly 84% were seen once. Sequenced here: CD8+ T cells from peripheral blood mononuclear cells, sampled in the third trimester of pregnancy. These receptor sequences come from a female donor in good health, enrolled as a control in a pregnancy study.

CDR3 sequence: CATSVPVTSLHEQFF. CDR3 nucleotides: TGCGCCACCTCAGTACCGGTCACTAGCTTACATGAGCAGTTCTTC. This rearrangement joins TRBV5-1 to TRBJ2-1; weak D call: TRBD2 (6 bases). The CDR3 is 15 residues long. Trimming left V 9 bases short and J 8 bases short, with 24 bases between. Germline CDR1 reads SGHRS; CDR2 reads YFSETQ.

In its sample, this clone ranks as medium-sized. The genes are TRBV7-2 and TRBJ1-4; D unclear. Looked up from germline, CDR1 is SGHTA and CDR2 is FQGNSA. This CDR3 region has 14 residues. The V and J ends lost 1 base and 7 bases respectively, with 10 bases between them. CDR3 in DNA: TGTGCCAGCAGCTTAGAACTGTCAAGTGAAAAACTGTTTTTT. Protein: CASSLELSSEKLFF. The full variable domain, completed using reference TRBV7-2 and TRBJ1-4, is GAGVSQSPSNKVTEKGKDVELRCDPISGHTALYWYRQSLGQGLEFLIYFQGNSAPDKSGLPSDRFSAERTGGSVSTLTIQRTQQEDSAVYLCASSLELSSEKLFFGSGTQLSVL.

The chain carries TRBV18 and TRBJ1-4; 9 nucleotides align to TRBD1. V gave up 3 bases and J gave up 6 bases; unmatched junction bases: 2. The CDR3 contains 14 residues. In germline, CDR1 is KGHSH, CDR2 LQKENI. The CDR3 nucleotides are TGTGCCAGCTCACCCCGGGACAGGGATGAAAAACTGTTTTTT. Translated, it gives CASSPRDRDEKLFF.

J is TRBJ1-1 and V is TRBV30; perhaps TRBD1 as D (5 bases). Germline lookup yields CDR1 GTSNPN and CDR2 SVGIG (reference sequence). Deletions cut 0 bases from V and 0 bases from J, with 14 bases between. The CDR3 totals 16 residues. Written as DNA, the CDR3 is TGTGCCTGGAGTGTAGGGCAGGGTCGAGTGAACACTGAAGCTTTCTTT. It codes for CAWSVGQGRVNTEAFF.

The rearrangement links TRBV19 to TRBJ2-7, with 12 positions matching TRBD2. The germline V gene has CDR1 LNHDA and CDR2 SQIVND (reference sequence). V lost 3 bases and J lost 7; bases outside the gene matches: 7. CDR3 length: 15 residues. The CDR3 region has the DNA TGTGCCAGTAGTATTCGGACTAGCGGGATATCTGAGCAGTACTTC. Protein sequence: CASSIRTSGISEQYF.

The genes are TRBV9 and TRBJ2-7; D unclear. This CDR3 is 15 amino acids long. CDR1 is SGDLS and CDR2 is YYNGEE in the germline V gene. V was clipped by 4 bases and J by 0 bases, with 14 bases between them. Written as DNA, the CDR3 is TGTGCCAGCAGCCCCATGGCAGGTCCCTCCTACGAGCAGTACTTC. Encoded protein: CASSPMAGPSYEQYF.

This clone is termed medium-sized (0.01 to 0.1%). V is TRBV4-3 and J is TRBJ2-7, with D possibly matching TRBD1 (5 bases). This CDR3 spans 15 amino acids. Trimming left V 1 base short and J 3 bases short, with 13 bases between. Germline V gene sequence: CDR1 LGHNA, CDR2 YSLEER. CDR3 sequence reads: CASSQAPDTIYEQYF. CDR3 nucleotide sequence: TGCGCCAGCAGCCAAGCACCGGACACAATCTACGAGCAGTACTTC.

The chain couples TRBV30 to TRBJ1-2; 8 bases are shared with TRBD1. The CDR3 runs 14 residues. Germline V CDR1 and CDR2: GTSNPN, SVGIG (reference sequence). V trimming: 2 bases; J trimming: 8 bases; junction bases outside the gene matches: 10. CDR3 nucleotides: TGTGCCTGGAGTCCAAATGACAGGGGAGTCGGCTACACCTTC. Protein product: CAWSPNDRGVGYTF.

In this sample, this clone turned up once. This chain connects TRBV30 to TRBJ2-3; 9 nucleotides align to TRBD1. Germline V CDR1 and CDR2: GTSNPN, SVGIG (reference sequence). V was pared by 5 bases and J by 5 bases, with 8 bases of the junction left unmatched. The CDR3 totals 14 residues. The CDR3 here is CAWADRGVRDTQYF. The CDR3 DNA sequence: TGTGCCTGGGCGGACAGGGGCGTCCGAGATACGCAGTATTTT. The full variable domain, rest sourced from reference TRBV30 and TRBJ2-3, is SQTIHQWPATLVQPVGSPLSLECTVEGTSNPNLYWYRQAAGRGLQLLFYSVGIGQISSEVPQNLSASRPQDRQFILSSKKLLLSDSGFYLCAWADRGVRDTQYFGPGTRLTVL.

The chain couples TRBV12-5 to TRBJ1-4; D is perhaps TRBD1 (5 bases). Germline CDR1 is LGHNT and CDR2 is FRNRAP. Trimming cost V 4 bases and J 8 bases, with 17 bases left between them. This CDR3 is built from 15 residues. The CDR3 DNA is TGTGCTAGTGGTTCCGCAGGGTTCTTGGACGAAAAACTGTTTTTT. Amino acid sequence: CASGSAGFLDEKLFF.

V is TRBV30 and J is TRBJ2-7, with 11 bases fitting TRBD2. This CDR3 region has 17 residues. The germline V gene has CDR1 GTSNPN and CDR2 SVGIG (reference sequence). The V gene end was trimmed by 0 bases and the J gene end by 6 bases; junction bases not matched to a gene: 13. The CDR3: CAWSVGVAGGPTVEQYF. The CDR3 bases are TGTGCCTGGAGTGTAGGCGTAGCGGGAGGGCCAACGGTCGAGCAGTACTTC.

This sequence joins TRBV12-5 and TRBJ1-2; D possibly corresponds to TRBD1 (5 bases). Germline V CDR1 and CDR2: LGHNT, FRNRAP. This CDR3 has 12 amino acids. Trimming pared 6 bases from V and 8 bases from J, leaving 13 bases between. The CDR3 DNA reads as TGTGCTAGTGGACCCGACAGTGACGGCTACACCTTC. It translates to CASGPDSDGYTF.